This T cell receptor beta chain was captured in a study of cytomegalovirus exposure and HLA in healthy donors (dated by TCRdb to the late 2010s). For context, the study as a whole: In an earlier analysis of some 550 of the donors, about 270 Gb of sequence data and about 110 million unique TCR beta sequences from about 180 million T cells were reported. A later genetic analysis used genome-wide SNP genotypes for about 65% of the roughly 700 donors, treating that subset as a discovery cohort. Rather than using new phenotypic data, the later analysis identified candidate immune exposures from TCR beta sequences and from how often those sequences occurred across donors. An early release covering roughly 580 HLA-typed donors comprised about 300 gigabases of sequencing data and tens of millions of unique TCR sequences. The study was designed to test whether signatures of past pathogen exposure could be identified by cataloging public T cell receptors. Donor age, sex, ethnicity and CMV serostatus were collected together with the repertoire data. In addition to the first cohort of roughly 700 subjects, a separate validation cohort of approximately 110 different subjects was used. To decide whether each TCR beta V gene segment behaved as functional or pseudogenic, an earlier analysis of nearly 600 of the donors relied on high-throughput TCR beta sequencing. Of the 300 to 500 genotyped donors, over 80% were placed in the genetic ancestry cluster associated with self-reported Caucasian donors. High-throughput TCR immunosequencing, statistical association of individual TCRs with disease status, and machine learning were combined to predict cytomegalovirus infection status. Among about 360 genotyped donors of the cohort, an average of roughly 240,000 unique TCR beta nucleotide sequences were sequenced per donor, about a sixth of them non-productive. Class I and class II HLA loci were covered by the typing at four-digit resolution. A later analysis re-examined previously published TCR beta repertoires from roughly 650 donors and added high-resolution HLA genotyping to investigate patterns of TCR occurrence. Using immunosequencing, the study profiled T cell repertoires from around 670 subjects and related those repertoires to cytomegalovirus serostatus. The number of donors typed differed by locus, with about 620-630 for A, B, C, DRB1 and DQB1, more than 500 for DQA1, 606 for DPA1, and under 490 for DPB1. All discovery cohort repertoires had been generated using a single sequencing platform. Four or five DR-DQ haplotypes were handled as single units for association and clustering because linkage in the cohort was strong.

The library was made by the immunoSEQ multiplex PCR assay. For the multiplex PCR, a mixture combining 60 forward primers for TCR Vbeta segments and 13 reverse primers for TCR Jbeta segments was used. A multiplex PCR assay on genomic DNA amplified the CDR3 region of rearranged TCR beta genes. The Illumina HiSeq System was used to sequence the amplified TCR beta libraries as 87-base-pair reads. Turning to the authors' computational methods: A later analysis tallied roughly 80 million unique TCR beta chains across the 640 or so repertoires, and roughly 11 million of those chains were shared by two or more donors. A nearest-neighbor algorithm error-corrected the raw reads and collapsed the reads into unique sequences, merging closely related sequences to remove PCR and sequencing errors. CDR3 sequences were aligned to IMGT reference sequences to assign V, D and J gene segments. For a sequence to be retained, a match of at least six nucleotides was required to both a V gene segment and a J gene segment. A rearrangement was called productive if the CDR3 had no stop codons and remained in frame with V and J, and every other rearrangement was called non-productive. CDR3 was defined by IMGT convention, running from the second conserved V-encoded cysteine to the conserved J-encoded phenylalanine. The earlier analysis of about 570 of the donors excluded any sequence lacking an unambiguous match to a single V gene segment. In an earlier analysis of about 590 of the donors, a V segment was called functional when productive rearrangements were above 56.7%, and segregating when the standard deviation between donors exceeded 5%. A statistical classification framework was built for diagnosing cytomegalovirus status from the catalog of TCR beta chain sequences. In a later analysis, V and J genes were assigned by comparing TCR nucleotide sequences against IMGT/GENE-DB human TR gene sequences. The TCRdist pipeline was used in a later analysis to assign CDR3 sequences and most-parsimonious VDJ recombination scenarios. In a later analysis, every TCR beta chain was defined by the combination of its CDR3 amino acid sequence and its V-gene family, and reads without a unique V-gene family were dropped. In a later analysis, around 600 highly shared, low-generation-probability nucleotide sequences were removed to address suspected cross-contamination and a sequencing artifact. In a later analysis, a clonal expansion index for each public chain was calculated from normalized within-repertoire ranks of inferred template counts. In a later analysis, generation probabilities were computed using a VDJ recombination model fitted to out-of-frame rearrangements, and the results were checked against IGoR. In a later analysis, TCR-TCR, TCR-HLA and TCR-CMV co-occurrence was scored with hypergeometric tests, and a repertoire-size bias correction was applied to TCR pairs. In a later analysis, false discovery rates were estimated by permuting HLA or CMV assignments 20 times. A later analysis grouped co-occurring TCRs with DBSCAN, adding TCRdist sequence similarity when clustering within HLA-allele-positive subsets. Co-occurrence clustering excluded repertoires with fewer than 30,000 or more than 120,000 public chains, plus five with anomalous nucleotide sharing. The immuneACCESS repertoire file appears here via TCRdb, limited to in-frame rearrangements. These files lack a portion of the clones; in checked studies, under half of the deficit traces to unresolved V genes, and the cause of the others is not known. That table gives V, J and clone size, and the DNA gave D and trimming. Counted in this sample were about 130,000 clones; approximately 75% of them appeared once. Jointly, the top ten make up approximately 3.8% of the sample.

A remark on this clone: The antigen this receptor binds is unknown. The record has no base qualities; no much larger clone is one base away.

General findings and caveats noted by the study authors: The only immune exposure information available for the cohort was CMV serostatus. The authors suggested that the approach could potentially be extended to other disease states and immunological phenotypes. Because counts were too low, about 17 rarely observed V segments, including chromosome 9 orphons, were excluded from the earlier analysis of 587 of the donors. Roughly uniform sequencing depth across donors was assumed in presence/absence analyses, although this assumption may not hold. A later analysis found that most CMV-associated TCR beta chains appeared HLA-restricted, with HLA associations seemingly driven largely by CMV exposure. A later genetic analysis associated a missense DCLRE1C variant with V-gene and J-gene trimming of TCR beta chains, and an independent cohort replicated the association. In this cohort, only TCR beta chains were sequenced, and detectable features were limited by the absence of alpha or paired-chain data. A further reported finding was that TCR beta sequences accurately predicted the HLA-A and HLA-B alleles for most subjects in the first cohort. Several of the top co-occurrence clusters appeared to be linked to parvovirus B19, influenza, CMV and Epstein-Barr virus, according to a later analysis. A few of the identified cytomegalovirus-associated TCR beta chains were confirmed in vitro to be specific for cytomegalovirus antigens. Because some donors lacked HLA typing at each locus, the association tests relied only on the typed subset. In a later analysis, the rate of TCR association differed among HLA loci, with DRB1 alleles having the most associated TCRs and HLA-C alleles having the fewest. Specific HLA alleles were associated with more than 15,000 TCR beta sequences at a false discovery rate of 0.05 in a later analysis. A later analysis found that HLA-associated TCR beta chains were more clonally expanded and had lower generation probabilities than equally common non-associated chains. According to a later genetic analysis, donors in an Asian-associated ancestry cluster had fewer N-insertions in productive TCRs than the roughly 660-donor mean. The classifier was reported to diagnose cytomegalovirus status with high specificity and sensitivity in both the original cohort and the validation cohort. Most TCR sequences were seen in very few donors, while some public TCRs were found in many individuals. In an earlier analysis of some 500 of the donors, most TCR beta V segments appeared in productive rearrangements about 90% or about 30% of the time, broadly matching IMGT annotations. A cluster of highly shared sequence variants was judged likely to represent a technical artifact of the sequencing pipeline. A total of 150 or so TCR beta chains were listed by the study as associated with cytomegalovirus. When HLA alleles, especially DR and DQ, strongly co-occurred, TCR associations were difficult to assign to individual alleles. Correlated functional status among segregating V segments might be attributable to linkage disequilibrium, but an unknown experimental factor could not be ruled out.

The cohort consisted of 650 to 700 healthy bone marrow donors. At the time of sampling, every cohort member was nominally healthy, though immune exposures that went unrecorded were likely present. The donor was CMV seronegative and was included in the group of 352 seronegative cohort members. A peripheral blood sample was provided by each donor, and peripheral blood mononuclear cells were used for TCR beta sequencing. The Qiagen DNeasy Blood Extraction Kit was used to extract genomic DNA from the blood cell samples. Sequencing input: PBMCs. This TCR was recovered from a man aged 25 to 40 in good health and CMV-seronegative.

The CDR3 protein sequence reads: CASSPSSGASTDTQYF. The bases read TGTGCCAGCAGTCCTTCTAGCGGGGCGAGCACAGATACGCAGTATTTT. The rearrangement joined TRBV28 to TRBJ2-3; TRBD2 agrees with 9 junctional bases. The CDR3 covers 16 residues, taking in both the cysteine and the phenylalanine. The kept DNA is CDR3 alone, 48 bases in frame from the first base. V trim: 5 bases; J trim: 0 bases; unmatched bases: 6. CDR1 MDHEN and CDR2 SYDVKM are derived from the germline V gene.